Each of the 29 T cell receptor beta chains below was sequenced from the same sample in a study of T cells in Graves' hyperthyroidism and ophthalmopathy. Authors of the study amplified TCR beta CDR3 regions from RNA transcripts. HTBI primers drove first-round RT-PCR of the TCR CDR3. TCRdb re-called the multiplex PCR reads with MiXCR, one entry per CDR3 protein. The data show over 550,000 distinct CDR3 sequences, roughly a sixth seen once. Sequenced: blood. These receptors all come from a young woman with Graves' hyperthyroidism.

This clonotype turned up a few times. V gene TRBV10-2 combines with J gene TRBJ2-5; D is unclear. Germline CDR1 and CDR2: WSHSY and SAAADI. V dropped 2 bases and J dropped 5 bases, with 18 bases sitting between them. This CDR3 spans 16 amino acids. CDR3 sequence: CASSEGHITDGETQYF. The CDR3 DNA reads TGCGCCAGCAGTGAGGGCCACATAACAGACGGGGAGACCCAGTACTTC.

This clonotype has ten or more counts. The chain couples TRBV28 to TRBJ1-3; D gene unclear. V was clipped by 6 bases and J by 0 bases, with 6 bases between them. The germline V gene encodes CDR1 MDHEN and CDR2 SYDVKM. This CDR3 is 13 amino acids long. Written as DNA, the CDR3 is TGTGCCAGCAGGGTGGTCTCTGGAAACACCATATATTTT. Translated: CASRVVSGNTIYF.

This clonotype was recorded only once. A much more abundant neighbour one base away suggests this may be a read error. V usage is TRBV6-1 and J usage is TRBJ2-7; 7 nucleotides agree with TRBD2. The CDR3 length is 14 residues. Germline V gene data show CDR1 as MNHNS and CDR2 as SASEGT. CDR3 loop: CANSDGGGGYEQYF. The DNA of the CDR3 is TGTGCCAACAGTGACGGCGGGGGTGGCTACGAGCAGTACTTC.

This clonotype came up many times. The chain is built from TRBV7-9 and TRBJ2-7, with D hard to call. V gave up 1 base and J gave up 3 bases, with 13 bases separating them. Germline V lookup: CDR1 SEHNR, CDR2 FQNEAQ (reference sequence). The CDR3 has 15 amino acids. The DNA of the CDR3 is TGTGCCAGCAGCTTAGAAGCCAGCGCGGACTACGAGCAGTACTTC. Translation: CASSLEASADYEQYF.

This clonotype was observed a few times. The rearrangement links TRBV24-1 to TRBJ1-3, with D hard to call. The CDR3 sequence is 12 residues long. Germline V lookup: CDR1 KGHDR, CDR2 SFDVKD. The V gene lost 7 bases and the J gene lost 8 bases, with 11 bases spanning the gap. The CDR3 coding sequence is TGTGCCACCAGCGACCCCGGAGACACCATATATTTT. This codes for CATSDPGDTIYF.

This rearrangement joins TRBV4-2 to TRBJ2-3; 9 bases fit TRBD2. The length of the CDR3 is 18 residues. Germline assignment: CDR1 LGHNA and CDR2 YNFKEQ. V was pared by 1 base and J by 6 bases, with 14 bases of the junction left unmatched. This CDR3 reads CASSQVMTSGKRADTQYF. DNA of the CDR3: TGTGCCAGCAGCCAAGTGATGACTAGCGGCAAGCGGGCGGATACGCAGTATTTT.

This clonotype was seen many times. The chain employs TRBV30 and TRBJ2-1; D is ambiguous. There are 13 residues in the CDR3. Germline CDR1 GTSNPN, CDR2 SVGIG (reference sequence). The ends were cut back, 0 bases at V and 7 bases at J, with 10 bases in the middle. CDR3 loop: CAWSVLMGNEQFF. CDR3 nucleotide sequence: TGTGCCTGGAGTGTACTTATGGGAAATGAGCAGTTCTTC.

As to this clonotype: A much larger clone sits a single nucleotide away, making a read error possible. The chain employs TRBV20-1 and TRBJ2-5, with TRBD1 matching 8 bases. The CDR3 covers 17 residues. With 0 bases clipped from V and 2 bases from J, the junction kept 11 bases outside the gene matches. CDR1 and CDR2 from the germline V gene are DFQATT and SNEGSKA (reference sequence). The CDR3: CSAREQGANGIQETQYF. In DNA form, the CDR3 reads TGCAGTGCTAGAGAGCAGGGGGCTAACGGGATTCAAGAGACCCAGTACTTC.

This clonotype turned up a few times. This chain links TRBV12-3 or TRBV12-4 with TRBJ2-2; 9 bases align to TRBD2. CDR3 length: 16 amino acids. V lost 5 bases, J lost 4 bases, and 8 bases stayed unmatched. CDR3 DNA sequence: TGTGCCAGCAGTAAAACTAGCGGGCGGAGCACCGGGGAGCTGTTTTTT. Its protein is CASSKTSGRSTGELFF.

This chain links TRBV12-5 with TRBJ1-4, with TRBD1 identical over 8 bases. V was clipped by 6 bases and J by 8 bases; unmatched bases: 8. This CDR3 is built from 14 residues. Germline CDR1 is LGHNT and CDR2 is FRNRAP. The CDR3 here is CASGQGAPDEKLFF. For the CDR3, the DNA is TGTGCTAGTGGGCAGGGGGCGCCGGACGAAAAACTGTTTTTT. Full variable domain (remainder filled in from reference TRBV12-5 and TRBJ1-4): DARVTQTPRHKVTEMGQEVTMRCQPILGHNTVFWYRQTMMQGLELLAYFRNRAPLDDSGMPKDRFSAEMPDATLATLKIQPSEPRDSAVYFCASGQGAPDEKLFFGSGTQLSVL.

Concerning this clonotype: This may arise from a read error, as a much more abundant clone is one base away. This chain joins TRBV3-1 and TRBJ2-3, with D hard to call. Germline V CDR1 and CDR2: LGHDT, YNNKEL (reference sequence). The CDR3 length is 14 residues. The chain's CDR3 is CVSSQDDLTDTQYF. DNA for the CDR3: TGTGTCAGCAGCCAAGACGACCTCACAGATACGCAGTATTTT.

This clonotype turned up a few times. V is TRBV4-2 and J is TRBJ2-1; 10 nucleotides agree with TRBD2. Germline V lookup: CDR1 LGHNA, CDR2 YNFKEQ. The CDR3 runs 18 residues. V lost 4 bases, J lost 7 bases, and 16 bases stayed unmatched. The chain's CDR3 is CASSPNLLLAGVRNEQFF. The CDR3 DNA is TGTGCCAGCAGCCCAAACCTCCTCCTAGCGGGAGTTAGGAATGAGCAGTTCTTC.

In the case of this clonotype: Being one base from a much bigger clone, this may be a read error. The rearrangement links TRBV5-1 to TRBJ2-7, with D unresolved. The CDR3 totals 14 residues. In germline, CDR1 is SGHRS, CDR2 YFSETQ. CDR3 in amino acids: CASSLLAYPYEQYF. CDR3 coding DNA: TGTGCCAGCAGCTTGCTGGCATATCCCTACGAGCAGTACTTC. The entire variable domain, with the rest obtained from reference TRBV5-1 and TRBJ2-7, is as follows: KAGVTQTPRYLIKTRGQQVTLSCSPISGHRSVSWYQQTPGQGLQFLFEYFSETQRNKGNFPGRFSGRQFSNSRSEMNVSTLELGDSALYLCASSLLAYPYEQYFGPGTRLTVT.

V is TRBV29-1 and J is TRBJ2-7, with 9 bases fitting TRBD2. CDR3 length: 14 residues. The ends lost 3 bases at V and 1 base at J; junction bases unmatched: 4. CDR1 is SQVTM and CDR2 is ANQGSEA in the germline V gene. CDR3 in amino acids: CSVEASGVSYEQYF. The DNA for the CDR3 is TGCAGCGTTGAGGCTAGCGGGGTTTCCTACGAGCAGTACTTC.

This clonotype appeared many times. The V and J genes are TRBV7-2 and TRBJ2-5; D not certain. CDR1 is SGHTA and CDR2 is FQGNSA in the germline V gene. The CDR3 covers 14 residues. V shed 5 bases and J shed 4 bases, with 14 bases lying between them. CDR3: CASSPSATGETQYF. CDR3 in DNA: TGTGCCAGCAGCCCGTCGGCCACCGGAGAGACCCAGTACTTC.

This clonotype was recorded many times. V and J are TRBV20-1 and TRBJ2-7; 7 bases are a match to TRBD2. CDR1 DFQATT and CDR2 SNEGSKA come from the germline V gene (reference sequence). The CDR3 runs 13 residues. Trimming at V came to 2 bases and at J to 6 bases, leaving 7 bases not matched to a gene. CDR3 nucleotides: TGCAGTGCTAGATATCGACTAGCTGGCGAGCAGTACTTC. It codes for CSARYRLAGEQYF.

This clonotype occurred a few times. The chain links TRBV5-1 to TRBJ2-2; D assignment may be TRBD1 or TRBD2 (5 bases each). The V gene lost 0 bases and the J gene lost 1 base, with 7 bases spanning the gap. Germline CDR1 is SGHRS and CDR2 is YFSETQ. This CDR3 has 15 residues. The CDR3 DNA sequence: TGCGCCAGCAGCTTGGTTGGGGGGAACACCGGGGAGCTGTTTTTT. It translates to CASSLVGGNTGELFF.

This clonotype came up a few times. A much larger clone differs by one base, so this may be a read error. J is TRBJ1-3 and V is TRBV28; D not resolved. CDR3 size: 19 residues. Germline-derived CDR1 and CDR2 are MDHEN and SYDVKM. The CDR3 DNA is TGTGCCAGCAGTTTATCCCAAACAACTCGGGCAGGACCTGGAAACACCACATATTTT. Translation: CASSLSQTTRAGPGNTTYF.

The CDR3 nucleotides read TGTGCCAGCAGCACCGGGACAGCGAGCTCCTACAATGAGCAGTTCTTC. Translated, it gives CASSTGTASSYNEQFF. The rearrangement links TRBV7-9 to TRBJ2-1; 7 bases line up with TRBD1. V was pared by 5 bases and J by 0 bases, with 7 bases of the junction left unmatched. This CDR3 comprises 16 residues. Looked up from germline, CDR1 is SEHNR and CDR2 is FQNEAQ (reference sequence).

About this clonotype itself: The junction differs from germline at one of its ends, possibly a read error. The CDR3 is CASSLTATNGKLFF. DNA for the CDR3: TGTGCCAGCAGCTTAACGGCAACTAATGGAAAACTGTTTTTT. The chain carries TRBV7-2 and TRBJ1-4; D gene unclear. CDR1 is SGHTA and CDR2 is FQGNSA in the germline V gene. The CDR3 loop spans 14 amino acids.

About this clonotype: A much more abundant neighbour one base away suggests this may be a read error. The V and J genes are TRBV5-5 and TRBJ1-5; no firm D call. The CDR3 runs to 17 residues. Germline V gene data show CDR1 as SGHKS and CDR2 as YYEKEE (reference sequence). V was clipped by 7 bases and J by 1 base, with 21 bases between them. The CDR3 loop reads CASHLMTVTPSNQPQHF. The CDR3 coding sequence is TGTGCCAGCCACCTAATGACCGTGACACCCAGCAATCAGCCCCAGCATTTT.

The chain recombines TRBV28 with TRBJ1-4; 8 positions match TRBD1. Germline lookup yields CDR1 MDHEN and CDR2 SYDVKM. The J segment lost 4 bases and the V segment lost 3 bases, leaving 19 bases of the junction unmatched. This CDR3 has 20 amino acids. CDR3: CASSFPPSDREHWGNEKLFF. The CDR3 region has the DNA TGTGCCAGCAGTTTCCCCCCATCGGACAGGGAGCACTGGGGTAATGAAAAACTGTTTTTT. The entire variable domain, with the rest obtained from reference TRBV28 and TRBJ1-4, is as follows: DVKVTQSSRYLVKRTGEKVFLECVQDMDHENMFWYRQDPGLGLRLIYFSYDVKMKEKGDIPEGYSVSREKKERFSLILESASTNQTSMYLCASSFPPSDREHWGNEKLFFGSGTQLSVL.

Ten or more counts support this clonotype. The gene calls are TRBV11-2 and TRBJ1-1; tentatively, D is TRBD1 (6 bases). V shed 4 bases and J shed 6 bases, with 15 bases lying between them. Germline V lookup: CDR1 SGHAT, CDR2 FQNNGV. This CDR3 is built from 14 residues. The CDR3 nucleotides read TGTGCCAGCAGCTCCCTGCCCAGGGGTGCTGAAGCTTTCTTT. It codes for CASSSLPRGAEAFF.

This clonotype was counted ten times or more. The CDR3 spells CASLSGGPGEQFF. In DNA form, the CDR3 reads TGTGCCAGCCTCAGCGGGGGGCCAGGTGAGCAGTTCTTC. The chain couples TRBV11-3 to TRBJ2-1; 9 bases match TRBD2. The CDR3 length is 13 residues. Germline assignment: CDR1 SGHNT and CDR2 YENEEA. The trim removed 8 bases at V and 9 bases at J, leaving 8 bases unmatched.

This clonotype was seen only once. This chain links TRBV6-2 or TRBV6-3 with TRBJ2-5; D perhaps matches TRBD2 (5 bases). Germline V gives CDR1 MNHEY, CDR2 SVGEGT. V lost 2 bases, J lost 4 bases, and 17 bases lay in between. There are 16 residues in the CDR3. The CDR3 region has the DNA TGTGCCAGCAGTTACGGCGGGCTTGCCAACCGAGAGACCCAGTACTTC. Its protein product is CASSYGGLANRETQYF.

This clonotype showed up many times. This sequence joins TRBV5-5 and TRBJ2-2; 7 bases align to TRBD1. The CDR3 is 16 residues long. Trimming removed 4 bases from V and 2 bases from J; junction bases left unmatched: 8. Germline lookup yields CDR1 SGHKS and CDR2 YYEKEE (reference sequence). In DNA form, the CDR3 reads TGTGCCAGCAGCCCATACGGGACAGTCAACACCGGGGAGCTGTTTTTT. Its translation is CASSPYGTVNTGELFF.

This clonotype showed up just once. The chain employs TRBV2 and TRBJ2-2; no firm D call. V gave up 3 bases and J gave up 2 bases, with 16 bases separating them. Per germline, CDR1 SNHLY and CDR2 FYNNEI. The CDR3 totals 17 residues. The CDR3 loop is CASSDPTATGNTGELFF. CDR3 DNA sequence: TGTGCCAGCAGTGATCCAACCGCTACCGGAAACACCGGGGAGCTGTTTTTT.

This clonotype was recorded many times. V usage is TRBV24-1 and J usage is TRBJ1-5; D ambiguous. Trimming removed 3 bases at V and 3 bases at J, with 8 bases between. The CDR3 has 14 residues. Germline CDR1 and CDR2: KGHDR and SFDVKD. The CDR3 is CATSDPGLNQPQHF. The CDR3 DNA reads TGTGCCACCAGTGATCCAGGACTCAATCAGCCCCAGCATTTT.

DNA for the CDR3: TGTGCCAGCAGCTTATACGGGACAGGGGAATCACCCCTCCACTTT. Its translation is CASSLYGTGESPLHF. The V call is TRBV7-2, the J call TRBJ1-6, with 10 bases matching TRBD1. Germline values: CDR1 SGHTA, CDR2 FQGNSA. The V segment lost 2 bases and the J segment 10 bases; nucleotides outside the gene matches: 5. This CDR3 has 15 residues.